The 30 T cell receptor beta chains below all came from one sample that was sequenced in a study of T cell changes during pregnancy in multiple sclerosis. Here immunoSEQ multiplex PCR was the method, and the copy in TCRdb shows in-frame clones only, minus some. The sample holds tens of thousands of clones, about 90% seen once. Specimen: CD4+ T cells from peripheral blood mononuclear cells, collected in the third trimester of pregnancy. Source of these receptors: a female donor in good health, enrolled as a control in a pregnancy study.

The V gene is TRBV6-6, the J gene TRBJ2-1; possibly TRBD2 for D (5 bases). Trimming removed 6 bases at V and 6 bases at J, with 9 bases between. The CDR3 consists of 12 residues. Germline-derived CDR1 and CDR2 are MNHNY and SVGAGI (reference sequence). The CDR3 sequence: CASRSRGNEQFF. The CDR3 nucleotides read TGTGCCAGCAGGAGCCGGGGCAATGAGCAGTTCTTC.

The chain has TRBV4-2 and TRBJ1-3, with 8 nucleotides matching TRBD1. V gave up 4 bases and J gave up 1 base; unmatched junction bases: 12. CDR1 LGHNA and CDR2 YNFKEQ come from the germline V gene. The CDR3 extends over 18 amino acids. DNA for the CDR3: TGTGCCAGCAGCCGGACCGGACAGGGTCGCGGGTCTGGAAACACCATATATTTT. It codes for CASSRTGQGRGSGNTIYF.

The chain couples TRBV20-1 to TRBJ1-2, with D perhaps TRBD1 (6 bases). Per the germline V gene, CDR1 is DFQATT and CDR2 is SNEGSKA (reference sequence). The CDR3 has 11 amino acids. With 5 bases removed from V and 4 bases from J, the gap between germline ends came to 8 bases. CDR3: CSAGQPYGYTF. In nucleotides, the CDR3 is TGCAGTGCTGGACAGCCCTATGGCTACACCTTC.

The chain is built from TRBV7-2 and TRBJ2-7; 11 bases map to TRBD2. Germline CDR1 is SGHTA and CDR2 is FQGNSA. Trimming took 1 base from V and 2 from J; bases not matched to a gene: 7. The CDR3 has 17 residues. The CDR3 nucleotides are TGTGCCAGCAGCTTAGGACTAGCGGGGACCCCTGCCTACGAGCAGTACTTC. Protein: CASSLGLAGTPAYEQYF.

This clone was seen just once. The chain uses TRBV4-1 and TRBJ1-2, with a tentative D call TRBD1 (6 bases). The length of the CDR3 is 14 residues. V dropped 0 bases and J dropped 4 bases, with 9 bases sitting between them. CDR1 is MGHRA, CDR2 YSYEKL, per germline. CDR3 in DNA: TGCGCCAGCAGCCAAGACAGGGGACCCTATGGCTACACCTTC. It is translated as CASSQDRGPYGYTF.

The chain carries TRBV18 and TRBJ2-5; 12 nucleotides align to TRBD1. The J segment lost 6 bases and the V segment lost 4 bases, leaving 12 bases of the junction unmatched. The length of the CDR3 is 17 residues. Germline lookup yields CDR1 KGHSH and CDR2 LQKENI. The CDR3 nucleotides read TGTGCCAGCTCACGGGGACAGGGGGCCGGGAGTCAAAAGACCCAGTACTTC. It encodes CASSRGQGAGSQKTQYF.

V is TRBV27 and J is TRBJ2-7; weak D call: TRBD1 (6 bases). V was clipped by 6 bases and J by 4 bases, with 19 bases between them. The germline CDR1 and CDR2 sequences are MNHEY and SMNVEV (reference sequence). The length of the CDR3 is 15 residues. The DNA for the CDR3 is TGTGCCAGCAGGAGACCCGGGACACCTCCTTACGAGCAGTACTTC. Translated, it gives CASRRPGTPPYEQYF.

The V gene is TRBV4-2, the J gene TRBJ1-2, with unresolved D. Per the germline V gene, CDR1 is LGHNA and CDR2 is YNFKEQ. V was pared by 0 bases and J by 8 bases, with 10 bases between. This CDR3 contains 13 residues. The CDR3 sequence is CASSQEEQTGYTF. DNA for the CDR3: TGTGCCAGCAGCCAAGAGGAACAGACGGGCTACACCTTC.

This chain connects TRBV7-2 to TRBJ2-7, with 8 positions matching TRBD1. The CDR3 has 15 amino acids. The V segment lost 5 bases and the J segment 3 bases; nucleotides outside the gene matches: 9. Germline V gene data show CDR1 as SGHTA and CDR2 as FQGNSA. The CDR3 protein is CASSATGTGRYEQYF. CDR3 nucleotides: TGTGCCAGCAGCGCCACCGGGACAGGTCGCTACGAGCAGTACTTC. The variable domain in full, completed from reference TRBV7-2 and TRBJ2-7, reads GAGVSQSPSNKVTEKGKDVELRCDPISGHTALYWYRQSLGQGLEFLIYFQGNSAPDKSGLPSDRFSAERTGGSVSTLTIQRTQQEDSAVYLCASSATGTGRYEQYFGPGTRLTVT.

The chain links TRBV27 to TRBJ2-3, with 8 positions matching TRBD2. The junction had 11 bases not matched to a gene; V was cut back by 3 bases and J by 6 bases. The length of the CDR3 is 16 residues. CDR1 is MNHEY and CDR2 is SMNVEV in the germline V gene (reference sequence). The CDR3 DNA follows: TGTGCCAGCAGTTTTCGGAGGGGGGGCGGGAGGGATACGCAGTATTTT. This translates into CASSFRRGGGRDTQYF.

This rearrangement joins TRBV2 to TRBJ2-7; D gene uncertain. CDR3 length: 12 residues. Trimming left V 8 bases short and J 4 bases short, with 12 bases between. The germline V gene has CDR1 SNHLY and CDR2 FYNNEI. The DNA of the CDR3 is TGTGCCAGCTCTGAACACATTTACGAGCAGTACTTC. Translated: CASSEHIYEQYF.

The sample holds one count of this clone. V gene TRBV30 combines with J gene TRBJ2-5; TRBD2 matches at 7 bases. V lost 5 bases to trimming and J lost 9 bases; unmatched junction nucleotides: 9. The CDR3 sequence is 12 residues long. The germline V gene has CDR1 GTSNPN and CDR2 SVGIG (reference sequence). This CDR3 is CAWGTVRGAQYF. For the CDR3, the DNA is TGTGCCTGGGGTACAGTCCGGGGGGCCCAGTACTTC.

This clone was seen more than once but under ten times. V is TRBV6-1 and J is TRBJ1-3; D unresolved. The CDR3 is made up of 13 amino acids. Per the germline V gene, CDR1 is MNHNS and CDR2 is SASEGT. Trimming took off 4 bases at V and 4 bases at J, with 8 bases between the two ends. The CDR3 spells CASSGSGGNTIYF. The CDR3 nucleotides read TGTGCCAGCAGTGGCAGCGGAGGAAACACCATATATTTT.

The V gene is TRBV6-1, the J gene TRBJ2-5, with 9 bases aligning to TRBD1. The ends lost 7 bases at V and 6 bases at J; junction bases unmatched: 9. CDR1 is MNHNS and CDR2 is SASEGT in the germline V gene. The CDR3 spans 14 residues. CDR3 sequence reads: CASTTGGAGKTQYF. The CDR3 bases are TGTGCCAGCACCACAGGGGGCGCGGGAAAGACCCAGTACTTC.

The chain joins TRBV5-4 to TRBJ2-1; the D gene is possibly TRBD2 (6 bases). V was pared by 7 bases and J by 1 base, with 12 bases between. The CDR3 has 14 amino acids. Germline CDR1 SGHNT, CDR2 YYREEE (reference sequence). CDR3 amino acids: CASGGPSSYNEQFF. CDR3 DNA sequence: TGTGCCAGCGGAGGGCCCTCATCCTACAATGAGCAGTTCTTC.

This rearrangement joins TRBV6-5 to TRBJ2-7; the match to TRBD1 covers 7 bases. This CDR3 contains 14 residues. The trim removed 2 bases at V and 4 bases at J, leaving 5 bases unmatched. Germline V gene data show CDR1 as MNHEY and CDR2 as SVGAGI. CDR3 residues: CASSYNRGEYEQYF. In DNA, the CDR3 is TGTGCCAGCAGTTACAACAGGGGAGAATACGAGCAGTACTTC.

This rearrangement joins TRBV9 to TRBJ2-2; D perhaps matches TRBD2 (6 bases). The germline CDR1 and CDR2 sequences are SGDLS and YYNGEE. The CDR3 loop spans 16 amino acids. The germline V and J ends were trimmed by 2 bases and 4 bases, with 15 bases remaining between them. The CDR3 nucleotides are TGTGCCAGCAGCGTCGTGGGAGCAGCGGGCACCGGGGAGCTGTTTTTT. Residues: CASSVVGAAGTGELFF.

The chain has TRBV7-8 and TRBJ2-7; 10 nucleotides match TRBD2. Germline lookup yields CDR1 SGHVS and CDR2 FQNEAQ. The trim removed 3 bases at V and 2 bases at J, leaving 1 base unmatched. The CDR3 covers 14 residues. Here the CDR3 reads CASSFGLAAYEQYF. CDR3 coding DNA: TGTGCCAGCAGCTTCGGACTAGCGGCCTACGAGCAGTACTTC.

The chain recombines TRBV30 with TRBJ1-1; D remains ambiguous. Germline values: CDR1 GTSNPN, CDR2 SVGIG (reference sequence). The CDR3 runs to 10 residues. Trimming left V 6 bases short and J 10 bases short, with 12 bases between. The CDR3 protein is CACHQLVAFF. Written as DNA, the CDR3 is TGTGCCTGCCATCAACTCGTAGCTTTCTTT.

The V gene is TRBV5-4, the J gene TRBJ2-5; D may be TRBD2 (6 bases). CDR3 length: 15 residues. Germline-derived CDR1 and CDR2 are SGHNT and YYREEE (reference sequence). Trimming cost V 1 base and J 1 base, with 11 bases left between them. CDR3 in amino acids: CASSLLGLSQETQYF. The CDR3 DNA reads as TGTGCCAGCAGCTTGCTCGGACTATCCCAAGAGACCCAGTACTTC.

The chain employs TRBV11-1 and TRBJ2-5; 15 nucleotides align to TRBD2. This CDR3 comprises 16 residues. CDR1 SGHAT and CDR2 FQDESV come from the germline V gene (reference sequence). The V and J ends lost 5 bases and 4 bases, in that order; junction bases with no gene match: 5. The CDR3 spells CASSREGLAGGETQYF. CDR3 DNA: TGTGCCAGCAGCCGAGAGGGACTAGCGGGGGGAGAGACCCAGTACTTC.

Here the CDR3 reads CASSLRPPYSGNTGELFF. The CDR3 nucleotides are TGTGCCAGCAGTTTACGCCCCCCCTATAGCGGGAACACCGGGGAGCTGTTTTTT. The chain recombines TRBV27 with TRBJ2-2; D might be TRBD2 (6 bases). The V and J ends lost 2 bases and 1 base respectively, with 17 bases between them. Per the germline V gene, CDR1 is MNHEY and CDR2 is SMNVEV (reference sequence). The CDR3 runs to 18 residues.

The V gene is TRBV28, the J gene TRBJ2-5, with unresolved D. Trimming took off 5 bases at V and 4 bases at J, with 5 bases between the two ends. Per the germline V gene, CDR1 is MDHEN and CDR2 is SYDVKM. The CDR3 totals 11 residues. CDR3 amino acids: CASSLRETQYF. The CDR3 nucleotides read TGTGCCAGCAGTCTCCGAGAGACCCAGTACTTC.

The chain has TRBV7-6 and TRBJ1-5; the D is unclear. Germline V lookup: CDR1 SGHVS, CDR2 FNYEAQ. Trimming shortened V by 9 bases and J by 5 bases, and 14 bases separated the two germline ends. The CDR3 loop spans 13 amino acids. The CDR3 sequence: CASPPRGDQPQHF. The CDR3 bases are TGTGCCAGTCCTCCGAGAGGCGATCAGCCCCAGCATTTT. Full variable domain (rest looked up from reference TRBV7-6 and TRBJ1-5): GAGVSQSPRYKVTKRGQDVALRCDPISGHVSLYWYRQALGQGPEFLTYFNYEAQQDKSGLPNDRFSAERPEGSISTLTIQRTEQRDSAMYRCASPPRGDQPQHFGDGTRLSIL.

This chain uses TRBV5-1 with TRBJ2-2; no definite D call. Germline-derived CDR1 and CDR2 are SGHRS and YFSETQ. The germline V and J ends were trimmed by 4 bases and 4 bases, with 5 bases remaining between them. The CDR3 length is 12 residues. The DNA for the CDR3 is TGCGCCAGCAGCCTAACCACCGGGGAGCTGTTTTTT. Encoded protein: CASSLTTGELFF.

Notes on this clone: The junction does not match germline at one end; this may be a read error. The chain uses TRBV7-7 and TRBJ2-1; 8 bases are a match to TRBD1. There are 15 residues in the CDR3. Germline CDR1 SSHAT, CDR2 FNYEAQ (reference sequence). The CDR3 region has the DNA TGTGCTAGCAGCCCTGACAGGGGTGGATACAATGAGCAGTTCTTC. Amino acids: CASSPDRGGYNEQFF.

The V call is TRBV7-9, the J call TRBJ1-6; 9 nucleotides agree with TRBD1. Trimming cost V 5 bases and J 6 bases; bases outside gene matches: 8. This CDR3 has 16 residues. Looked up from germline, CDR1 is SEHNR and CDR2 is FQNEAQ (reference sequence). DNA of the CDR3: TGTGCCAGCAGCCCCGGGACAGGGTTCGGTAATTCACCCCTCCACTTT. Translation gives CASSPGTGFGNSPLHF.

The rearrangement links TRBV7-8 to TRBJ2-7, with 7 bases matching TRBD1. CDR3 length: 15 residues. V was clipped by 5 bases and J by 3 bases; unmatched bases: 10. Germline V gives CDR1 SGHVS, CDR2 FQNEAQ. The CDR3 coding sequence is TGTGCCAGCAGCGCCTGGACAGGAGATCACTACGAGCAGTACTTC. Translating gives CASSAWTGDHYEQYF.

This CDR3 is CASSPGTSGRASEQFF. CDR3 DNA sequence: TGCGCCAGCAGCCCGGGGACTAGCGGGAGGGCCAGTGAGCAGTTCTTC. The J gene is TRBJ2-1, the V gene TRBV5-1; 16 bases align to TRBD2. CDR3 length: 16 amino acids. The V gene end was trimmed by 4 bases and the J gene end by 9 bases; junction bases not matched to a gene: 7. From germline, CDR1 is SGHRS and CDR2 YFSETQ.

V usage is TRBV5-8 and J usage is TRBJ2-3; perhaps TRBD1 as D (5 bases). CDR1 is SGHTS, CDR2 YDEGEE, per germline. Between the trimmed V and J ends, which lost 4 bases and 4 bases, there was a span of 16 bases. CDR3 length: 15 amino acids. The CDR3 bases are TGTGCCAGCAGCCGAATCAGGGTTCTTTCAGATACGCAGTATTTT. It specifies CASSRIRVLSDTQYF.